This TCR beta chain was sequenced during a study of shared T cell receptors in the human thymus. Repertoires were generated with immunoSEQ multiplex PCR, while TCRdb's copy carries only in-frame clones and drops some. The sample shows 600,000 or so clones, 80% to 90% of them seen only once. V dropped 5 bases and J dropped 1; count of bases not matched to a gene: 14. This CDR3 has 19 residues. The V gene's germline CDR1 is MNHEY and CDR2 SMNVEV (reference sequence). These same data were also listed under a study on human thymus T cells. From that study: Samples came from healthy Finnish infants during open corrective cardiac surgery. Resections from corrective heart surgery supplied the thymus tissue. V and J genes seemed to be used with bias in thymic and blood repertoires. Related research examined unrelated individuals and reported that their thymic repertoires overlapped highly.

The clonotype comes from a boy under two years old with a congenital heart defect. The sequenced sample was thymocytes. The rearrangement joins TRBV27 to TRBJ2-2; 9 nucleotides match TRBD2. CDR3 nucleotides: TGTGCCAGCAGTCCCCGCCCCCAGCTAGCGGGGCAGAACACCGGGGAGCTGTTTTTT. It translates to CASSPRPQLAGQNTGELFF.